The clone carrying this T cell receptor beta chain was detected a few times. Via MiXCR, TCRdb re-called the RT-PCR reads, giving one row per CDR3 protein. The sample holds about 680,000 distinct CDR3 sequences, over 12% seen once. V was shortened by 5 bases and J by 8 bases, with 12 bases between the two germline ends. The CDR3 covers 12 residues. Germline CDR1 DFQATT, CDR2 SNEGSKA (reference sequence). This sequence originates from a female donor in good health, serving as a healthy control. The source material was memory CD4+ T cells from blood. The chain employs TRBV20-1 and TRBJ1-4; D uncertain. The CDR3 DNA reads TGCAGTGCTGCGTATTTTGGGGAAAAACTGTTTTTT. Its translation: CSAAYFGEKLFF.